The clone carrying this T cell receptor beta chain was detected only a few times. Germline values: CDR1 SGHTA, CDR2 FQGNSA. The CDR3 has 14 amino acids. V shed 4 bases, J shed 3 bases, and the junction held 5 bases outside the gene matches. These data are taken from a study of human T cells and chemical hapten exposure. Time point described: patch test 3, about 24 weeks after DPC sensitization. Described treatment: therapeutic diphenylcyclopropenone sensitization with weekly scalp DPC. TCRdb independently ran MiXCR on the RACE reads; one entry per CDR3 protein. The sample includes around 200,000 distinct CDR3 sequences, under 30% of them seen just once.

Source: whole blood, taken in connection with sensitization to the hapten diphenylcyclopropenone (DPC). This clonotype originated in a woman aged 40-49 years with alopecia areata. Some clones in this sample may be carry-over from other donors' samples. V is TRBV7-2 and J is TRBJ2-7; TRBD1 agrees at 8 bases. The CDR3 coding sequence is TGTGCCAGCAGCTCAGGGACAGGCGACTACGAGCAGTACTTC. The encoded protein is CASSSGTGDYEQYF.